Below are 22 T cell receptor beta chains sequenced from a single sample in a study of CD8 T cells in Susac syndrome (dated by TCRdb to the late 2010s). Libraries were built with the immunoSEQ multiplex PCR assay. RNA was extracted using the RNeasy kit, and about 0.5 to 1 ug of the RNA was reverse transcribed with random hexamers. TCRdb handled the public reads itself, with Q25 trimming in fastp and clone calling in MiXCR, and kept productive beta chains. Records with the same CDR3 protein are collapsed into one entry carrying the most frequent genes and DNA. Present in this sample are around 140,000 distinct CDR3 sequences, roughly 95% of which were seen just once. Of the sample, approximately 0.08% falls within the top ten clones. Sequencing was performed on CD4+ T cells from PBMCs. These receptors were taken from a human donor in good health.

The CDR3, as DNA: TGTGCCAGTAGTCCATACAGGGGGCTAAGCAATCAGCCCCAGCATTTT. It encodes CASSPYRGLSNQPQHF. V is TRBV19 and J is TRBJ1-5; 9 bases line up with TRBD1. The CDR3 runs to 16 residues. V shed 5 bases, J shed 1 base, and the junction held 6 bases outside the gene matches. Germline V gene sequence: CDR1 LNHDA, CDR2 SQIVND (reference sequence).

This rearrangement joins TRBV11-2 to TRBJ2-7; 8 bases align to TRBD2. The CDR3 is 16 residues long. Trimming at V came to 3 bases and at J to 3 bases, leaving 10 bases not matched to a gene. Per the germline V gene, CDR1 is SGHAT and CDR2 is FQNNGV. CDR3 region: CASSLRGLAGNYEQYF. CDR3 nucleotides: TGTGCCAGCAGCTTGAGAGGGCTAGCGGGTAACTACGAGCAGTACTTC.

The chain's CDR3 is CASSESRASLTSGNTIYF. The CDR3 nucleotides are TGTGCCAGCAGTGAAAGTCGGGCCAGCCTTACCTCTGGAAACACCATATATTTT. This chain joins TRBV2 and TRBJ1-3; D is uncertain. The CDR3 is made up of 18 amino acids. Trimming pared 2 bases from V and 0 bases from J, leaving 17 bases between. Germline CDR1 reads SNHLY; CDR2 reads FYNNEI.

This chain joins TRBV12-3 or TRBV12-4 and TRBJ2-7; 7 nucleotides line up with TRBD1. This CDR3 contains 13 residues. Trimming at V came to 5 bases and at J to 4 bases, leaving 5 bases not matched to a gene. The CDR3 DNA sequence: TGTGCCAGCAGTCAGGGACAGCTTTACGAGCAGTACTTC. It specifies CASSQGQLYEQYF.

The chain is built from TRBV29-1 and TRBJ2-3; D is undetermined. Germline CDR1 is SQVTM and CDR2 is ANQGSEA. The CDR3 contains 14 residues. The V end lost 4 bases, the J end lost 0 bases, and 11 bases lay between the germline ends. The CDR3 region has the DNA TGCAGCGTTGTTGGCGGAGAGAGCACAGATACGCAGTATTTT. Its protein is CSVVGGESTDTQYF.

The chain is built from TRBV25-1 and TRBJ2-6, with D perhaps TRBD1 (6 bases). Germline V gene data show CDR1 as MGHDK and CDR2 as SYGVNS. The CDR3 extends over 16 amino acids. The ends were cut back, 1 base at V and 5 bases at J, with 12 bases in the middle. The CDR3 is CASSELAGQRANVLTF. The DNA of the CDR3 is TGTGCCAGCAGTGAATTGGCCGGACAGAGGGCCAACGTCCTGACTTTC.

The rearrangement links TRBV20-1 to TRBJ2-3; D possibly uses TRBD1 or TRBD2 (7 bases each). Trimming removed 6 bases from V and 0 bases from J, with 16 bases in between. Germline CDR1 is DFQATT and CDR2 is SNEGSKA (reference sequence). This CDR3 is 15 amino acids long. CDR3 protein: CSAQAQGGSTDTQYF. The CDR3 DNA reads TGCAGTGCGCAGGCGCAGGGGGGGAGCACAGATACGCAGTATTTT.

The chain carries TRBV19 and TRBJ1-4, with D possibly being TRBD1 (5 bases). CDR3 size: 15 residues. V lost 7 bases and J lost 0, with 12 bases in between. Germline V CDR1 and CDR2: LNHDA, SQIVND (reference sequence). The chain's CDR3 is CASKTAGSTNEKLFF. The DNA of the CDR3 is TGTGCCAGTAAGACAGCGGGATCAACTAATGAAAAACTGTTTTTT.

In nucleotides, the CDR3 is TGTGCCAGCAGCGCCTTCCAAGAGACCCAGTACTTC. This sequence encodes CASSAFQETQYF. The genes are TRBV25-1 and TRBJ2-5; D gene uncertain. The V gene lost 6 bases and the J gene lost 1 base, with 6 bases spanning the gap. Germline-derived CDR1 and CDR2 are MGHDK and SYGVNS. This CDR3 is 12 amino acids long.

V and J are TRBV30 and TRBJ2-1; 16 bases align to TRBD2. V was pared by 6 bases and J by 2 bases, with 4 bases of the junction left unmatched. The germline CDR1 and CDR2 sequences are GTSNPN and SVGIG (reference sequence). The CDR3 loop spans 16 amino acids. CDR3 DNA: TGTGCCTGCACCGGGACTAGCGGGAGGGCCTACAATGAGCAGTTCTTC. Residues: CACTGTSGRAYNEQFF.

The J gene is TRBJ1-2, the V gene TRBV15; D not certain. This CDR3 is 15 amino acids long. The V end was cut by 1 base, the J end by 4 bases, with 13 bases between. CDR1 is LNHNV and CDR2 is YYDKDF in the germline V gene (reference sequence). This CDR3 reads CATSRGVLDFYGYTF. Written as DNA, the CDR3 is TGTGCCACCAGCAGAGGGGTTTTAGACTTCTATGGCTACACCTTC.

The chain joins TRBV7-8 to TRBJ1-2; no definite D call. Germline V CDR1 and CDR2: SGHVS, FQNEAQ. V dropped 0 bases and J dropped 0 bases, with 11 bases sitting between them. The CDR3 length is 16 residues. The CDR3: CASSLAPWKSNYGYTF. The DNA for the CDR3 is TGTGCCAGCAGCTTAGCCCCTTGGAAGTCTAACTATGGCTACACCTTC. The full variable domain, completed using reference TRBV7-8 and TRBJ1-2, is GAGVSQSPRYKVAKRGQDVALRCDPISGHVSLFWYQQALGQGPEFLTYFQNEAQLDKSGLPSDRFFAERPEGSVSTLKIQRTQQEDSAVYLCASSLAPWKSNYGYTFGSGTRLTVV.

The chain has TRBV4-1 and TRBJ2-7; 8 positions match TRBD2. Germline V gene data show CDR1 as MGHRA and CDR2 as YSYEKL. The CDR3 contains 16 residues. V was pared by 1 base and J by 2 bases, with 7 bases of the junction left unmatched. CDR3 sequence (DNA): TGCGCCAGCAGCCAAGTCCCCGGGGGGGGGACCTACGAGCAGTACTTC. Translating it yields CASSQVPGGGTYEQYF.

The V call is TRBV20-1, the J call TRBJ2-1, with D uncertain. CDR1 and CDR2 from the germline V gene are DFQATT and SNEGSKA (reference sequence). This CDR3 spans 10 amino acids. The V gene lost 6 bases and the J gene lost 15 bases, with 15 bases spanning the gap. CDR3: CSATGNPTFF. CDR3 sequence (DNA): TGCAGTGCAACCGGAAACCCGACGTTCTTC.

This clonotype was observed a single time. The J gene is TRBJ2-7, the V gene TRBV6-1; 12 bases fit TRBD2. Germline CDR1 and CDR2: MNHNS and SASEGT. This CDR3 contains 15 residues. With 5 bases clipped from V and 6 bases from J, the junction kept 8 bases outside the gene matches. The CDR3: CASSRTSGKGFEQYF. In DNA, the CDR3 is TGTGCCAGCAGTAGGACTAGCGGGAAGGGGTTCGAGCAGTACTTC.

This sequence joins TRBV18 and TRBJ2-5; D not resolved. This CDR3 comprises 13 residues. The germline V and J ends were trimmed by 3 bases and 2 bases, with 7 bases remaining between them. The germline V gene encodes CDR1 KGHSH and CDR2 LQKENI. CDR3 sequence (DNA): TGTGCCAGCTCACCGTTACAGCAAGAGACCCAGTACTTC. Residues: CASSPLQQETQYF. Based on the CDR3 plus reference TRBV18 and TRBJ2-5, the full variable domain is NAGVMQNPRHLVRRRGQEARLRCSPMKGHSHVYWYRQLPEEGLKFMVYLQKENIIDESGMPKERFSAEFPKEGPSILRIQQVVRGDSAAYFCASSPLQQETQYFGPGTRLLVL.

This chain uses TRBV18 with TRBJ2-5; 7 positions match TRBD2. Germline CDR1 and CDR2: KGHSH and LQKENI. This CDR3 contains 14 residues. V shed 5 bases, J shed 5 bases, and the junction held 8 bases outside the gene matches. CDR3 in DNA: TGTGCCAGCTCAGCACTAGCGAGGATGGAGACCCAGTACTTC. Its protein is CASSALARMETQYF.

This chain links TRBV5-4 with TRBJ2-5; D tentatively reads TRBD1 or TRBD2 (5 bases each). This CDR3 comprises 16 residues. Trimming removed 5 bases at V and 5 bases at J, with 22 bases between. Germline CDR1 is SGHNT and CDR2 is YYREEE (reference sequence). The CDR3 DNA sequence: TGTGCCAGCAGTTTTTCCTCCGGGACGGGGAAGGAGACCCAGTACTTC. This encodes CASSFSSGTGKETQYF.

About this clonotype: At one boundary the junction diverges from the germline segment, which might be a read error. The V gene is TRBV29-1, the J gene TRBJ2-6, with D possibly matching TRBD2 (5 bases). Germline loops: CDR1 SQVTM, CDR2 ANQGSEA. CDR3 length: 16 amino acids. CDR3 sequence: CSVEGLLSSGANVLTF. CDR3 coding DNA: TGCAGCGTGGAAGGACTGTTGAGCTCTGGGGCCAACGTCCTGACTTTC.

The chain carries TRBV7-9 and TRBJ1-1; TRBD1 matches at 8 bases. The CDR3 spans 16 residues. V shed 5 bases, J shed 5 bases, and the junction held 13 bases outside the gene matches. Germline values: CDR1 SEHNR, CDR2 FQNEAQ (reference sequence). This CDR3 is CASSLRTGPLRTEAFF. CDR3 sequence (DNA): TGTGCCAGCAGCCTCCGGACAGGGCCCTTAAGGACTGAAGCTTTCTTT.

V is TRBV19 and J is TRBJ2-1; D gene uncertain. Germline CDR1 LNHDA, CDR2 SQIVND (reference sequence). The CDR3 contains 19 residues. V shed 0 bases and J shed 4 bases, with 22 bases lying between them. The CDR3 nucleotides are TGTGCCAGTAGTATAGAAGGACGTACTGCGGCCCTAAGGTACAATGAGCAGTTCTTC. Its translation: CASSIEGRTAALRYNEQFF.

The chain is built from TRBV6-1 and TRBJ2-3, with D perhaps given as TRBD1 or TRBD2 (5 bases each). The V gene lost 6 bases and the J gene lost 7 bases, with 26 bases spanning the gap. Germline V gives CDR1 MNHNS, CDR2 SASEGT. The CDR3 is 17 residues long. CDR3 coding DNA: TGTGCCAGCAGACTTCCCGGGGACGAAGCCCCTCGGAATACGCAGTATTTT. Translating it yields CASRLPGDEAPRNTQYF.